This T cell receptor (beta chain) originates from a study of T cell clones after liver transplantation. Study context: Three of eight recipients were HCV-positive; others had non-autoimmune, non-viral indications. Tolerance: complete withdrawal held at least one year, liver enzymes staying within twice normal.

Regarding this clone: No antigen is known for it.

Data came from immunoSEQ multiplex PCR; TCRdb stores just in-frame clones and leaves some out. The data contain some 80,000 clones, 80% to 90% of them seen just once; the ten biggest clones take up approximately 2.1%. Trimming cost V 8 bases and J 7 bases, with 15 bases left between them. Germline loops: CDR1 PRHDT, CDR2 FYEKMQ (reference sequence). The CDR3 contains 13 residues. Study-wide findings and caveats: Graft donor-reactive T cells possibly entered the graft instead of undergoing deletion. Post-transplant, graft-donor-reactive CD4 TCRbeta sequences in blood dropped significantly in most of the 8 subjects.

The chain links TRBV13 to TRBJ2-1; D is perhaps TRBD2 (5 bases). The sample was CD4+ T cells from blood, taken less than 50 months after liver transplant. The clonotype originates from a human patient who received a liver transplant. A subset of T cells may come from the graft donor. CDR3 in DNA: TGTGCCAGCGCGCGGCAGCGGTTAAATGAGCAGTTCTTC. Protein: CASARQRLNEQFF.